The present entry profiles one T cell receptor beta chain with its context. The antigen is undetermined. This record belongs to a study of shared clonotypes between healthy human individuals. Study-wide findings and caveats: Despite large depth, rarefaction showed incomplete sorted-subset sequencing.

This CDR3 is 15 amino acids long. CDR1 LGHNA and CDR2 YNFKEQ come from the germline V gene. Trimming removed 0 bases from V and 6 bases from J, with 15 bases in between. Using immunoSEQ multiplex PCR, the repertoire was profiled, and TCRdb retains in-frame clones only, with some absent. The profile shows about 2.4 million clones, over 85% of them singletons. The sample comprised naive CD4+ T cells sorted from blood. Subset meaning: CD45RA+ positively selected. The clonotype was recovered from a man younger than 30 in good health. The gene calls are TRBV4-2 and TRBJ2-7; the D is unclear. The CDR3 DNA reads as TGTGCCAGCAGCCAAGAGTGGACCCCCGGGTCCGAGCAGTACTTC. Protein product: CASSQEWTPGSEQYF.